These 31 T cell receptor beta chains came from one sample sequenced in a study of blood T cell repertoires in COVID-19. Sequenced by immunoSEQ multiplex PCR; TCRdb stores in-frame clones only, minus some. The table records some 66,000 clones, roughly 88% of them present only once. Sequencing used peripheral blood. These receptors were taken from a woman aged 55-70 years with acute or convalescent COVID-19.

This sequence joins TRBV4-1 and TRBJ2-7; D not resolved. The germline V gene has CDR1 MGHRA and CDR2 YSYEKL. Deletions cut 3 bases from V and 4 bases from J, with 10 bases between. This CDR3 has 13 amino acids. This chain's CDR3 is CASSQETGYEQYV. The CDR3 region has the DNA TGCGCCAGCAGCCAGGAGACGGGTTACGAGCAGTACGTC.

The rearrangement uses TRBV6-5 and TRBJ2-7, with 7 bases that match TRBD1. Per germline, CDR1 MNHEY and CDR2 SVGAGI. Trimming took 6 bases from V and 2 from J; bases not matched to a gene: 10. This CDR3 spans 15 amino acids. The CDR3: CASRRDSLTTYEQYV. CDR3 DNA: TGTGCCAGCAGGAGGGACAGTCTTACCACCTACGAGCAGTACGTC.

The gene calls are TRBV27 and TRBJ2-1; 7 nucleotides match TRBD2. In germline, CDR1 is MNHEY, CDR2 SMNVEV (reference sequence). CDR3 size: 15 residues. The V segment lost 2 bases and the J segment 1 base; nucleotides outside the gene matches: 2. CDR3 protein: CASSLVAGSYNEQFF. The CDR3 bases are TGTGCCAGCAGTTTAGTAGCGGGTTCCTACAATGAGCAGTTCTTC.

V usage is TRBV6-5 and J usage is TRBJ1-6, with TRBD1 as a possible D gene (6 bases). Germline V gene lookup returns CDR1 MNHEY and CDR2 SVGAGI. This CDR3 is 14 amino acids long. V was clipped by 5 bases and J by 6 bases, with 11 bases between them. In DNA, the CDR3 is TGTGCCAGCAGTCCCCAGGGGAGTAATTCACCCCTCCACTTT. It is translated as CASSPQGSNSPLHF.

The genes are TRBV6-5 and TRBJ2-6, with D perhaps matching TRBD1 (6 bases). Trimming cost V 6 bases and J 2 bases, with 11 bases left between them. Germline V lookup: CDR1 MNHEY, CDR2 SVGAGI. This CDR3 is built from 15 residues. The CDR3 is CASSRGAAGANVLTF. The DNA for the CDR3 is TGTGCCAGCAGCAGGGGCGCCGCTGGGGCCAACGTCCTGACTTTC.

In this sample, this clone turned up once. The chain uses TRBV18 and TRBJ2-7; perhaps TRBD1 as D (5 bases). This CDR3 is built from 14 residues. Germline CDR1 and CDR2: KGHSH and LQKENI. V lost 1 base, J lost 4 bases, and 11 bases lay in between. The DNA for the CDR3 is TGTGCCAGCTCACCACTCCCGTCAGGGTACGAGCAGTACGTC. It specifies CASSPLPSGYEQYV.

V usage is TRBV7-2 and J usage is TRBJ1-1; D perhaps matches TRBD1 (6 bases). Germline values: CDR1 SGHTA, CDR2 FQGNSA. The ends were cut back, 1 base at V and 2 bases at J, with 8 bases in the middle. The CDR3 extends over 14 amino acids. As DNA, the CDR3 is TGTGCCAGCAGCTTAGGGACAGTTAACACTGAAGCTTTCTTT. Encoded protein: CASSLGTVNTEAFF.

The rearrangement joins TRBV13 to TRBJ1-2, with 7 bases aligning to TRBD1. J was trimmed by 7 bases and V by 0 bases; bases with no gene match: 11. The CDR3 is 16 amino acids. From germline, CDR1 is PRHDT and CDR2 FYEKMQ (reference sequence). The CDR3 reads CASSLGLWTGPRGYTF. The CDR3 DNA reads TGTGCCAGCAGCTTAGGCCTCTGGACAGGTCCCCGTGGCTACACCTTC.

V is TRBV27 and J is TRBJ2-1; the match to TRBD1 covers 8 bases. Germline V gene sequence: CDR1 MNHEY, CDR2 SMNVEV (reference sequence). V was pared by 2 bases and J by 2 bases, with 2 bases of the junction left unmatched. The CDR3 totals 15 residues. The CDR3 is CASSLGTGPYNEQFF. The CDR3 nucleotides read TGTGCCAGCAGTTTAGGGACAGGCCCCTACAATGAGCAGTTCTTC.

The chain links TRBV5-5 to TRBJ1-1, with D unresolved. In germline, CDR1 is SGHKS, CDR2 YYEKEE (reference sequence). This CDR3 is built from 16 residues. With 4 bases removed from V and 2 bases from J, the gap between germline ends came to 18 bases. The DNA for the CDR3 is TGTGCCAGCAGCCCGCATGTTTGGCAGGAAAACACTGAAGCTTTCTTT. This gives the protein CASSPHVWQENTEAFF.

This chain links TRBV5-1 with TRBJ1-2; possibly TRBD1 for D (5 bases). Per germline, CDR1 SGHRS and CDR2 YFSETQ. The CDR3 covers 14 residues. Trimming removed 4 bases from V and 4 bases from J, with 14 bases in between. CDR3 protein: CASSPAGGPYGYTF. CDR3 bases: TGCGCCAGCAGCCCGGCGGGGGGTCCCTATGGCTACACCTTC.

CDR3 amino acids: CASSQAFNSYTF. The CDR3 nucleotides are TGCGCCAGCAGCCAAGCCTTTAACAGCTACACCTTC. The chain is built from TRBV4-3 and TRBJ1-2; D call uncertain. CDR3 length: 12 amino acids. The V end lost 1 base, the J end lost 9 bases, and 9 bases lay between the germline ends. Germline values: CDR1 LGHNA, CDR2 YSLEER.

This clone was found once. V and J are TRBV3-1 (or the pseudogene TRBV3-2) and TRBJ1-2, with D uncertain. V gave up 0 bases and J gave up 4 bases, with 12 bases separating them. Germline V gene data show CDR1 as LGHDT and CDR2 as YNNKEL (reference sequence). There are 15 residues in the CDR3. The CDR3 region is CASSQEAGGLYGYTF. Here the CDR3 DNA reads TGTGCCAGCAGCCAAGAGGCGGGAGGCCTCTATGGCTACACCTTC.

The chain joins TRBV5-1 to TRBJ1-3, with 7 positions matching TRBD1. The ends lost 7 bases at V and 4 bases at J; junction bases unmatched: 5. CDR1 and CDR2 from the germline V gene are SGHRS and YFSETQ. The CDR3 totals 13 residues. CDR3 sequence: CASQTDRGNTIYF. CDR3 nucleotides: TGCGCCAGCCAGACGGACAGGGGAAACACCATATATTTT.

There are a few counts of this clone. V and J are TRBV3-1 (or the pseudogene TRBV3-2) and TRBJ1-5; D remains ambiguous. Trimming stripped 0 bases from V and 7 bases from J, with 7 bases between. The germline CDR1 and CDR2 sequences are LGHDT and YNNKEL (reference sequence). The CDR3 has 13 residues. This CDR3 reads CASSQELAQPQHF. Written as DNA, the CDR3 is TGTGCCAGCAGCCAAGAACTAGCGCAGCCCCAGCATTTT.

This chain links TRBV5-1 with TRBJ1-2; TRBD1 is a possible D gene (6 bases). CDR3 length: 15 amino acids. Germline assignment: CDR1 SGHRS and CDR2 YFSETQ. V shed 0 bases and J shed 5 bases, with 14 bases lying between them. CDR3 sequence reads: CASSLAGGDNYGYTF. The CDR3 DNA reads as TGCGCCAGCAGCTTGGCGGGAGGGGACAATTATGGCTACACCTTC.

The chain is built from TRBV15 and TRBJ2-1; TRBD1 matches 9 bases. The CDR3 has 16 amino acids. V was pared by 0 bases and J by 4 bases, with 4 bases of the junction left unmatched. Germline CDR1 reads LNHNV; CDR2 reads YYDKDF (reference sequence). In nucleotides, the CDR3 is TGTGCCACCAGCAGAGATTTGGGACAGGGTTACAATGAGCAGTTCTTC. Translation: CATSRDLGQGYNEQFF.

This chain links TRBV10-3 with TRBJ1-1; 9 bases are a match to TRBD1. The CDR3 extends over 17 amino acids. The trim removed 3 bases at V and 3 bases at J, leaving 11 bases unmatched. Germline V gives CDR1 ENHRY, CDR2 SYGVKD. The chain's CDR3 is CAISDPSKQGADTEAFF. Written as DNA, the CDR3 is TGTGCCATCAGTGATCCTTCGAAACAGGGGGCGGACACTGAAGCTTTCTTT.

In DNA, the CDR3 is TGTGCCAGCAGTTGGGTAGCGGTACCTAGCACAGATACGCAGTATTTT. It encodes CASSWVAVPSTDTQYF. This chain uses TRBV6-2 or TRBV6-3 with TRBJ2-3; D is perhaps TRBD2 (6 bases). CDR3 length equals 16 residues. CDR1 is MNHEY, CDR2 SVGEGT, per germline. V lost 4 bases to trimming and J lost 0 bases, with 14 bases between them.

The chain joins TRBV18 to TRBJ2-5; 14 bases are shared with TRBD2. The CDR3 is 17 residues long. V trimming: 0 bases; J trimming: 5 bases; junction bases outside the gene matches: 5. In germline, CDR1 is KGHSH, CDR2 LQKENI. This CDR3 reads CASSPPGLAGVVETQYF. The DNA of the CDR3 is TGTGCCAGCTCACCACCGGGACTAGCGGGAGTGGTGGAGACCCAGTACTTC.

The chain recombines TRBV14 with TRBJ1-3; a possible D gene is TRBD1 (6 bases). The CDR3 runs 13 residues. The V and J ends lost 0 bases and 9 bases respectively, with 9 bases between them. Germline CDR1 reads SGHDN; CDR2 reads FVKESK. CDR3 nucleotides: TGTGCCAGCAGCCAAGAAGGGGGTCTCACCATATATTTT. Its protein is CASSQEGGLTIYF.

J is TRBJ2-2 and V is TRBV19, with 7 bases identical to TRBD1. The CDR3 length is 17 residues. Germline V lookup: CDR1 LNHDA, CDR2 SQIVND (reference sequence). Unmatched junction bases numbered 10, after V lost 1 base and J lost 5 bases. CDR3 nucleotides: TGTGCCAGTAGTATAGGGGACAGATTATCGAGGACCGGGGAGCTGTTTTTT. This sequence encodes CASSIGDRLSRTGELFF.

This clone was found once. The J gene is TRBJ1-2, the V gene TRBV6-4, with 10 positions matching TRBD1. Trimming took 6 bases from V and 4 from J; bases not matched to a gene: 11. In germline, CDR1 is MRHNA, CDR2 SNTAGT. This CDR3 spans 16 amino acids. The CDR3 nucleotides are TGTGCCAGCAGCAAACATGGACAGGGGGAGGGCTATGGCTACACCTTC. Residues: CASSKHGQGEGYGYTF.

This chain links TRBV5-5 with TRBJ2-1; 8 nucleotides align to TRBD1. In germline, CDR1 is SGHKS, CDR2 YYEKEE (reference sequence). The CDR3 has 15 residues. V was pared by 3 bases and J by 0 bases, with 2 bases of the junction left unmatched. The CDR3 is CASSSGTGSYNEQFF. The CDR3 DNA reads TGTGCCAGCAGCTCCGGGACAGGCTCCTACAATGAGCAGTTCTTC. Full variable domain (outside the CDR3, taken from reference TRBV5-5 and TRBJ2-1): DAGVTQSPTHLIKTRGQQVTLRCSPISGHKSVSWYQQVLGQGPQFIFQYYEKEERGRGNFPDRFSARQFPNYSSELNVNALLLGDSALYLCASSSGTGSYNEQFFGPGTRLTVL.

The sample holds a few counts of this clone. The rearrangement links TRBV5-1 to TRBJ1-1, with 9 bases aligning to TRBD1. CDR3 length: 13 amino acids. CDR1 SGHRS and CDR2 YFSETQ come from the germline V gene. V lost 5 bases, J lost 13 bases, and 12 bases stayed unmatched. The CDR3 DNA reads as TGCGCCAGCAGACCGGAACAGGGGGCGCGAGGTTTCTTT. Amino acid sequence: CASRPEQGARGFF.

The count of this clone is one. V is TRBV7-7 and J is TRBJ2-5; 10 nucleotides line up with TRBD1. J lost 4 bases, V lost 4 bases, and 6 bases had no gene match. The CDR3 runs 15 residues. In germline, CDR1 is SSHAT, CDR2 FNYEAQ (reference sequence). CDR3 in amino acids: CASSSDRGLGETQYF. The CDR3 coding sequence is TGTGCCAGCAGCTCAGACAGGGGGCTGGGAGAGACCCAGTACTTC.

The chain is built from TRBV24-1 and TRBJ2-3, with a weak D call TRBD2 (5 bases). Germline CDR1 reads KGHDR; CDR2 reads SFDVKD. The CDR3 is 15 residues long. Trimming shortened V by 6 bases and J by 4 bases, and 16 bases separated the two germline ends. The CDR3 protein is CATSRELAASDTQYF. The CDR3 DNA follows: TGTGCCACCAGTAGGGAGTTAGCCGCCTCAGATACGCAGTATTTT.

The V and J genes are TRBV7-9 and TRBJ2-3, with 10 bases aligning to TRBD2. The CDR3 consists of 17 residues. Germline CDR1 is SEHNR and CDR2 is FQNEAQ (reference sequence). V dropped 4 bases and J dropped 2; count of bases not matched to a gene: 9. The chain's CDR3 is CASSSLPLAGNTDTQYF. In nucleotides, the CDR3 is TGTGCCAGCAGCTCGCTCCCACTAGCGGGGAACACAGATACGCAGTATTTT.

The V call is TRBV28, the J call TRBJ2-3; no firm D call. The CDR3 sequence is 13 residues long. Germline V gene lookup returns CDR1 MDHEN and CDR2 SYDVKM. V shed 7 bases and J shed 1 base, with 9 bases lying between them. The DNA of the CDR3 is TGTGCCAGCAATCCCCGGGGCACAGATACGCAGTATTTT. It is translated as CASNPRGTDTQYF.

With respect to this clone: Other DNA sequences in the same sample also yield this CDR3. The chain joins TRBV14 to TRBJ1-4; 9 nucleotides match TRBD1. The CDR3 is 16 residues long. The germline gives CDR1 SGHDN, CDR2 FVKESK. With V trimmed by 4 bases and J by 0 bases, 3 bases remained unmatched. CDR3 coding DNA: TGTGCCAGCAGCCGGCGACAGGGGGCAACTAATGAAAAACTGTTTTTT. As protein: CASSRRQGATNEKLFF.

The rearrangement links TRBV6-5 to TRBJ2-3; TRBD2 matches at 7 bases. This CDR3 has 16 residues. The J segment lost 9 bases and the V segment lost 1 base, leaving 13 bases of the junction unmatched. The germline V gene has CDR1 MNHEY and CDR2 SVGAGI. The CDR3 nucleotides are TGTGCCAGCAGTTACTTAGCGGGTCGCCTTATACAAACGCAGTATTTT. Its translation: CASSYLAGRLIQTQYF.